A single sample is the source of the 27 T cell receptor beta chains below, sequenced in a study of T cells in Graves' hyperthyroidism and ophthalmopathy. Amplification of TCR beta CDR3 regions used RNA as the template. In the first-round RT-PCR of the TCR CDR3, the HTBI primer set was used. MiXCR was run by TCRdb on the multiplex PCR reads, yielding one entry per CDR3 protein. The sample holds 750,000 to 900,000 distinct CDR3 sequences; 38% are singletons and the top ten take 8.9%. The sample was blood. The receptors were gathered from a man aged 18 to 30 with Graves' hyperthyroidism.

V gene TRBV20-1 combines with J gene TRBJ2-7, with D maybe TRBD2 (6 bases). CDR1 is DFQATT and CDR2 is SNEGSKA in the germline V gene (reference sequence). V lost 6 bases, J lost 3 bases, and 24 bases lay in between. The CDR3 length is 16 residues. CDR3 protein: CSAEGPSARSIYEQYF. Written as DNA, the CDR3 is TGCAGTGCCGAGGGTCCTAGCGCCCGGTCGATCTACGAGCAGTACTTC.

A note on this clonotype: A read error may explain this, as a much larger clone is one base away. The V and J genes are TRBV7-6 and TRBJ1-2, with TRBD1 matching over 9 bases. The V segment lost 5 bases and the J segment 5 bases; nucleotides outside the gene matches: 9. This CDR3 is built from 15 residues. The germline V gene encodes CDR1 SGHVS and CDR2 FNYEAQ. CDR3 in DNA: TGTGCCAGCAGCCCCGGGACAGGGATGATGTATGGCTACACCTTC. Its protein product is CASSPGTGMMYGYTF.

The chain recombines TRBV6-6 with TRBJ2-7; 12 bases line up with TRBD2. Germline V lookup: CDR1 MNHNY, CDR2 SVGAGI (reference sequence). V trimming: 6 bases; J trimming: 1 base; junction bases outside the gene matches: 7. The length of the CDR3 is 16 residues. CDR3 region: CASSERLAGESYEQYF. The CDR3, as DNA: TGTGCCAGCAGCGAGAGACTAGCGGGAGAATCCTACGAGCAGTACTTC.

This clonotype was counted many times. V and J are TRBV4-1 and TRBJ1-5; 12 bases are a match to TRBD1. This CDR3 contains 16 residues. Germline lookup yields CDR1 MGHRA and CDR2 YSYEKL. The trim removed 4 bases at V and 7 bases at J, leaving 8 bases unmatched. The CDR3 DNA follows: TGCGCCAGCAGCCCCGCGGGACAGGGGGCGAAGCAGCCCCAGCATTTT. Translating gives CASSPAGQGAKQPQHF.

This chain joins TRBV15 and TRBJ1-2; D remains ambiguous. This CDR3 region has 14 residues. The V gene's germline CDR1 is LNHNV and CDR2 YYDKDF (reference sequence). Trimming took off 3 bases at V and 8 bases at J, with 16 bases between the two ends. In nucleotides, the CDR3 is TGTGCCACCAGCAGTACGGCAGAGCATGGGGGCTACACCTTC. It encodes CATSSTAEHGGYTF.

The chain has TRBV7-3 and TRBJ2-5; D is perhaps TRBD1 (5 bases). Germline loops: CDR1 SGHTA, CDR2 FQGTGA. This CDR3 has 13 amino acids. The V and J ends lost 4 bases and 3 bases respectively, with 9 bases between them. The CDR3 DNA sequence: TGTGCCAGCAGCTCGACAGCAGAAGAGACCCAGTACTTC. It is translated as CASSSTAEETQYF.

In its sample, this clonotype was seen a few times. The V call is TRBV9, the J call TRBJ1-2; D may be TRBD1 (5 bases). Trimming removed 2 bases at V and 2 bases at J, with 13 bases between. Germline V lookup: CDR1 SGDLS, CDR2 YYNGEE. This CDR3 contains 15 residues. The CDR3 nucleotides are TGTGCCAGCAGCGTCTCGGGGGGGAAGAACTATGGCTACACCTTC. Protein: CASSVSGGKNYGYTF.

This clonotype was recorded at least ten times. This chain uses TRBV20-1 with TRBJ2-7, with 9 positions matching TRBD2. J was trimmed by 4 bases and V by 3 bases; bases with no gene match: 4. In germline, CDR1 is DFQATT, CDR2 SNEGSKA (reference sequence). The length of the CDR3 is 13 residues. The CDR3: CSASGGRVYEQYF. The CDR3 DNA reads TGCAGTGCTAGTGGCGGGAGGGTTTACGAGCAGTACTTC.

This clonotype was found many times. CDR3 residues: CSVDSGQLNYGYTF. CDR3 nucleotide sequence: TGCAGCGTTGATTCAGGACAGCTGAACTATGGCTACACCTTC. The chain has TRBV29-1 and TRBJ1-2; D possibly corresponds to TRBD1 (6 bases). This CDR3 is built from 14 residues. The V gene's germline CDR1 is SQVTM and CDR2 ANQGSEA. The germline V and J ends were trimmed by 3 bases and 2 bases, with 13 bases remaining between them.

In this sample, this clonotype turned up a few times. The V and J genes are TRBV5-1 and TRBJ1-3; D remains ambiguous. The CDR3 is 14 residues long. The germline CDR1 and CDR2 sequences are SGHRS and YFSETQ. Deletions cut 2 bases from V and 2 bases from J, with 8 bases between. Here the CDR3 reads CASSFDWTGNTIYF. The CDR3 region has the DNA TGCGCCAGCAGCTTCGACTGGACTGGAAACACCATATATTTT.

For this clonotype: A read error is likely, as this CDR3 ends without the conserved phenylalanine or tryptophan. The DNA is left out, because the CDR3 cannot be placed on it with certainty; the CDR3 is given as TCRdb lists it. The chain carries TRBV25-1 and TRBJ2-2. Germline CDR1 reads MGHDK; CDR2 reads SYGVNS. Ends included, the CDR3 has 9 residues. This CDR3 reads CASSEFGER.

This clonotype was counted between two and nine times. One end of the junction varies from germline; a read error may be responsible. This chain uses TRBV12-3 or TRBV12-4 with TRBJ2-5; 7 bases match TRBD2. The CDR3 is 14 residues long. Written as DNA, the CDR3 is TGCGCCAGCAGTCTGGCGGGAGCTCCAGAGACCCAGTACTTC. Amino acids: CASSLAGAPETQYF.

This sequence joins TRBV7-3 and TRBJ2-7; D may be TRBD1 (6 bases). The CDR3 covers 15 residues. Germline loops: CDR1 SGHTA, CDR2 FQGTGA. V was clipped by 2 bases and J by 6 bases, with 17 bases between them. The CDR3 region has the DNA TGTGCCAGCAGCTTATCAGGGGATCTGGCTGGCGAGCAGTACTTC. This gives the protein CASSLSGDLAGEQYF. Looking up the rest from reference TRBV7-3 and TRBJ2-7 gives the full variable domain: GAGVSQTPSNKVTEKGKYVELRCDPISGHTALYWYRQSLGQGPEFLIYFQGTGAADDSGLPNDRFFAVRPEGSVSTLKIQRTERGDSAVYLCASSLSGDLAGEQYFGPGTRLTVT.

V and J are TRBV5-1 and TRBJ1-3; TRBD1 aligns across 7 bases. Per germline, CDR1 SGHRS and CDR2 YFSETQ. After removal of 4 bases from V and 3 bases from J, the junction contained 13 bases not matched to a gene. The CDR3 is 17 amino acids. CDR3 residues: CASSRKQASGGGNTIYF. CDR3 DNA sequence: TGCGCCAGCAGCCGAAAACAGGCGTCAGGGGGTGGAAACACCATATATTTT.

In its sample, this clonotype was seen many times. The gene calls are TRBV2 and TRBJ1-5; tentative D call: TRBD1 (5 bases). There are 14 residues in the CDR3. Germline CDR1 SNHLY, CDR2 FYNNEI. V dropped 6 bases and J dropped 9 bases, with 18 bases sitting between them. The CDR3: CASSLGTGQRPQHF. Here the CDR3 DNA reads TGTGCCAGCAGCCTAGGGACCGGCCAAAGGCCCCAGCATTTT.

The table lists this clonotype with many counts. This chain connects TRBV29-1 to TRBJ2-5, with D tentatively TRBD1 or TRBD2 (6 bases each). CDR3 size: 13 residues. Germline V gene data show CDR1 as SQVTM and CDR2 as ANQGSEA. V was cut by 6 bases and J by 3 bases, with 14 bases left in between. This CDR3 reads CSVGNGGEETQYF. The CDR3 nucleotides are TGCAGCGTCGGGAACGGGGGCGAAGAGACCCAGTACTTC. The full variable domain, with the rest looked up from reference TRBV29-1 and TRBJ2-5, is SAVISQKPSRDICQRGTSLTIQCQVDSQVTMMFWYRQQPGQSLTLIATANQGSEATYESGFVIDKFPISRPNLTFSTLTVSNMSPEDSSIYLCSVGNGGEETQYFGPGTRLLVL.

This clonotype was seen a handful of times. The CDR3 region has the DNA TGTGCCAGTAGCGAATGGACTAGTGGGGGCGAGCAGTACTTC. Protein sequence: CASSEWTSGGEQYF. This chain joins TRBV19 and TRBJ2-7; 7 bases fit TRBD2. The CDR3 sequence is 14 residues long. After removal of 6 bases from V and 6 bases from J, the junction contained 11 bases not matched to a gene. The germline gives CDR1 LNHDA, CDR2 SQIVND (reference sequence).

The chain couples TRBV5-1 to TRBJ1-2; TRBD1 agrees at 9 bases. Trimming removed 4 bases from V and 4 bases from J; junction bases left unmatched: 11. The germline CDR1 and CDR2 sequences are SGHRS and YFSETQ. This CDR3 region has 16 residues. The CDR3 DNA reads TGCGCCAGCAGCGAAGGGACAGGGATCGGGTTCTATGGCTACACCTTC. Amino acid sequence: CASSEGTGIGFYGYTF.

The CDR3 here is CASSRTSGMGETQYF. CDR3 nucleotides: TGTGCCAGCAGCAGGACTAGCGGGATGGGAGAGACCCAGTACTTC. The V gene is TRBV11-3, the J gene TRBJ2-5, with 12 bases fitting TRBD2. Germline V gene data show CDR1 as SGHNT and CDR2 as YENEEA. The CDR3 sequence is 15 residues long. V lost 5 bases, J lost 4 bases, and 5 bases stayed unmatched.

CDR3 coding DNA: TGTGCCAGCAGTTACGGAGACGAAGGGGAGCAGTACTTC. Protein: CASSYGDEGEQYF. This rearrangement joins TRBV6-5 to TRBJ2-7; D remains ambiguous. The CDR3 is 13 amino acids. V lost 2 bases to trimming and J lost 7 bases, with 12 bases between them. CDR1 is MNHEY and CDR2 is SVGAGI in the germline V gene.

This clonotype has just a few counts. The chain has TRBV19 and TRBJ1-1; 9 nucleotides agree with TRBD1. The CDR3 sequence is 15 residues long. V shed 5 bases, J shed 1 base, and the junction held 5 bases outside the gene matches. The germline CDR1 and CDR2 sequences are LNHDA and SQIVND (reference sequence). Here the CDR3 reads CASSEQGAQNTEAFF. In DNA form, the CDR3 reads TGTGCCAGTAGTGAACAGGGGGCGCAGAACACTGAAGCTTTCTTT.

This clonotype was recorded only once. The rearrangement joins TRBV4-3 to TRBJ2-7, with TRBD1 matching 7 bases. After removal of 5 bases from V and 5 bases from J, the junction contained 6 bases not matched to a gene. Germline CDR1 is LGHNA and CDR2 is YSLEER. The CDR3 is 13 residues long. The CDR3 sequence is CASSWDSDNEQYF. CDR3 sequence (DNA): TGCGCCAGCAGCTGGGACAGCGATAACGAGCAGTACTTC.

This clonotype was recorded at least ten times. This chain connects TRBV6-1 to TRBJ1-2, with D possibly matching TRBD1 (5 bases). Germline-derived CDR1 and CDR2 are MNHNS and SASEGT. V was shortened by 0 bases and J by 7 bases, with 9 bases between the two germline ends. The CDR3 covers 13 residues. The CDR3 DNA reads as TGTGCCAGCAGTGAAGCGCGGGACGCTGGCTACACCTTC. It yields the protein CASSEARDAGYTF.

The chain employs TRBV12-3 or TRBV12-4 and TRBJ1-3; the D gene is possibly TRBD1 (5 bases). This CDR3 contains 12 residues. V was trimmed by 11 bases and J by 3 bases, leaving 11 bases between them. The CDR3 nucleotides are TGTGCCCACTCAGGGTTTGGAAACACCATATATTTT. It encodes CAHSGFGNTIYF.

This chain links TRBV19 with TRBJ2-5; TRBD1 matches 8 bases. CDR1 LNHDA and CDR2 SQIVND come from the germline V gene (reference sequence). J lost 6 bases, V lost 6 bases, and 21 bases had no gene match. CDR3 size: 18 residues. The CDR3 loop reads CASRPTRTEDRDAKTQYF. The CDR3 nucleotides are TGTGCCAGTAGACCGACCCGGACGGAGGACAGGGACGCGAAGACCCAGTACTTC.

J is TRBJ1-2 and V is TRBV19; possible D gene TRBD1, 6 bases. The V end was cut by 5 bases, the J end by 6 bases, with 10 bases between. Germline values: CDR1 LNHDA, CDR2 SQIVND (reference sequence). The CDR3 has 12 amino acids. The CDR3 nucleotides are TGTGCCAGTAGTGGCAGGGGCAATGGCTACACCTTC. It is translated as CASSGRGNGYTF. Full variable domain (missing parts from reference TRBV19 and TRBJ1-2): DGGITQSPKYLFRKEGQNVTLSCEQNLNHDAMYWYRQDPGQGLRLIYYSQIVNDFQKGDIAEGYSVSREKKESFPLTVTSAQKNPTAFYLCASSGRGNGYTFGSGTRLTVV.

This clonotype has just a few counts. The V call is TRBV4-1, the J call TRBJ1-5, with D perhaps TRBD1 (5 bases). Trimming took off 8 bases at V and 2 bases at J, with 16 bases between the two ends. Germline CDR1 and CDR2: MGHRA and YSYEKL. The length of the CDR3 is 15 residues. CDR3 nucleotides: TGCGCCAGCTCCTACAGGTCCGGTGGCAATCAGCCCCAGCATTTT. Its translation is CASSYRSGGNQPQHF.